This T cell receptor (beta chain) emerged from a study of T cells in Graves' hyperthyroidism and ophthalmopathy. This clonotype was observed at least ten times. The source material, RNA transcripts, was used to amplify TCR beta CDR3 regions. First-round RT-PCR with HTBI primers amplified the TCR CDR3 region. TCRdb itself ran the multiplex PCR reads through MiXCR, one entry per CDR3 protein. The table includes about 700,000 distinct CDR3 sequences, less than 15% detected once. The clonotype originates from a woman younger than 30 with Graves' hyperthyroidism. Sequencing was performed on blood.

CDR3 coding DNA: TGCAGTGCTAGAGCCACAGGTTCAGGAAACTATGGCTACACCTTC. It encodes CSARATGSGNYGYTF. V is TRBV20-1 and J is TRBJ1-2; TRBD1 is a possible D gene (5 bases). Trimming cost V 1 base and J 2 bases, with 14 bases left between them. CDR1 is DFQATT and CDR2 is SNEGSKA in the germline V gene (reference sequence). The CDR3 length is 15 residues.